The clone carrying this T cell receptor (beta chain) was found once. The sample belongs to a study of blood T cell repertoires in COVID-19. At the level of the study: Samples taken during acute and convalescent COVID-19 were collected in the United States, Italy and Spain.

Libraries were prepared by immunoSEQ multiplex PCR; TCRdb keeps only in-frame clonotypes and omits some of them. The table records a few hundred thousand clones, about four fifths of them present only once. This CDR3 has 14 residues. The germline V gene encodes CDR1 SGDLS and CDR2 YYNGEE. V lost 0 bases, J lost 6 bases, and 13 bases lay in between. Sequences were obtained from peripheral blood. The clonotype was recovered from a woman under 30 with acute or convalescent COVID-19. The J gene is TRBJ2-7, the V gene TRBV9; no clear D gene. CDR3 region: CASSVGSGLGEQYF. CDR3 nucleotide sequence: TGTGCCAGCAGCGTAGGATCAGGTTTGGGCGAGCAGTACTTC.